The 3 T cell receptor beta chains below were found in one sample sequenced in a study of T cells after posttransplantation cyclophosphamide (dated by TCRdb to about 2016). Library construction relied on the immunoSEQ multiplex PCR assay. What TCRdb holds here is the immuneACCESS table cut down to in-frame rearrangements. Part of the clones is not present; checked against another copy, under half of the missing clones reflect an unresolved V gene, and the others are unexplained. The sample records tens of thousands of clones, 85% to 95% of which are singletons. Together, the top ten hold approximately 2.9% of the sample. Sequenced sample: PBMCs. All receptors come from a woman between 25 and 40 years old in good health and a related stem cell transplant donor.

The chain carries TRBV5-4 and TRBJ1-1; D is undetermined. Trimming shortened V by 2 bases and J by 4 bases, and 6 bases separated the two germline ends. The CDR3 covers 12 residues. Germline CDR1 reads SGHNT; CDR2 reads YYREEE (reference sequence). CDR3 nucleotide sequence: TGTGCCAGCAGCTTTTCCCGCACTGAAGCTTTCTTT. Protein: CASSFSRTEAFF. The variable domain in full, with the rest retrieved from reference TRBV5-4 and TRBJ1-1, is ETGVTQSPTHLIKTRGQQVTLRCSSQSGHNTVSWYQQALGQGPQFIFQYYREEENGRGNFPPRFSGLQFPNYSSELNVNALELDDSALYLCASSFSRTEAFFGQGTRLTVV.

This chain uses TRBV2 with TRBJ1-4; tentatively, D is TRBD1 (5 bases). The CDR3 is 15 amino acids. Looked up from germline, CDR1 is SNHLY and CDR2 is FYNNEI. Trimming cost V 6 bases and J 7 bases, with 18 bases left between them. The CDR3 spells CASRLRDWGSEKLFF. In DNA, the CDR3 is TGTGCCAGCAGACTCCGGGACTGGGGGAGTGAAAAACTGTTTTTT.

V gene TRBV5-1 combines with J gene TRBJ2-2; 8 bases agree with TRBD1. With 3 bases clipped from V and 5 bases from J, the junction kept 15 bases outside the gene matches. The CDR3 is made up of 18 amino acids. Germline-derived CDR1 and CDR2 are SGHRS and YFSETQ. The CDR3 sequence is CASSYGQGVGAGTGELFF. Written as DNA, the CDR3 is TGCGCCAGCAGCTACGGACAGGGAGTGGGGGCAGGAACCGGGGAGCTGTTTTTT. Based on the CDR3 plus reference TRBV5-1 and TRBJ2-2, the full variable domain is KAGVTQTPRYLIKTRGQQVTLSCSPISGHRSVSWYQQTPGQGLQFLFEYFSETQRNKGNFPGRFSGRQFSNSRSEMNVSTLELGDSALYLCASSYGQGVGAGTGELFFGEGSRLTVL.